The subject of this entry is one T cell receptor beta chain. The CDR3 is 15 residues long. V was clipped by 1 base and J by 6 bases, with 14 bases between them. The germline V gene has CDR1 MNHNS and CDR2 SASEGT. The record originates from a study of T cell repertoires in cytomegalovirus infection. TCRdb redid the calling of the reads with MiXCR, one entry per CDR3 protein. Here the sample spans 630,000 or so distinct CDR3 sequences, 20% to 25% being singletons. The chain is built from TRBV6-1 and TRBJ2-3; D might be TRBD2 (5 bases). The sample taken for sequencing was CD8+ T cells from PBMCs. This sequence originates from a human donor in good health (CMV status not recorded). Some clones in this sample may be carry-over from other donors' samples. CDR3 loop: CASSEGRLGGDTQYF. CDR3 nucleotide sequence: TGTGCCAGCAGTGAAGGAAGGCTAGGCGGGGATACGCAGTATTTT.